These T cell receptor beta chains were read from a single sample in a study of identical twins. TCRdb analysed the 5' RACE reads with MiXCR anew, one entry per CDR3 protein. The sample gives under 400,000 distinct CDR3 sequences, 8.5% to 10% of which show up once; roughly 9% is in the top ten. Sequences were obtained from naive T cells sorted from blood. The origin of the receptors is a woman aged 45-60 years in good health. The CDR3 runs from the conserved cysteine through the conserved F or W. A D gene is named only where the DNA matches it firmly. Expanded clones get a size class; other rows say once, few or many, or leave the size out.

clone_size j_call d_call v_call cdr3_aa cdr3_nt
- TRBJ2-1 - TRBV6-5 CASSYSGLNNEQFF TGTGCCAGCAGTTACTCCGGACTAAACAATGAGCAGTTCTTC
- TRBJ2-3 TRBD2 TRBV12-3/TRBV12-4 CASSGLAGSLDTQYF TGTGCCAGCAGCGGACTAGCGGGATCCTTAGATACGCAGTATTTT
many TRBJ1-6 - TRBV7-9 CASIGLKTLHF TGTGCCAGCATAGGGCTAAAAACCCTCCACTTT
- TRBJ2-7 - TRBV23-1 CASRTQVPSKPSYEQYF TGCGCCAGCAGGACACAGGTTCCGTCAAAACCTTCCTACGAGCAGTACTTC
- TRBJ2-1 - TRBV11-3 CASSPRGLIPNEQFF TGTGCCAGCAGCCCCCGGGGGCTGATCCCCAATGAGCAGTTCTTC
- TRBJ1-5 - TRBV10-3 CAIRVSWDQPQHF TGTGCCATCAGGGTTAGCTGGGATCAGCCCCAGCATTTT
few TRBJ2-1 - TRBV4-1 CASRLADNEQFF TGCGCCAGCAGATTAGCGGACAATGAGCAGTTCTTC
- TRBJ2-1 TRBD2 TRBV30 CASSGSQWDEQFF TGTGCCTCAAGCGGGAGTCAGTGGGATGAGCAGTTCTTC
many TRBJ2-1 TRBD2 TRBV5-1 CASSFAGTSGSGHEQFF TGCGCCAGCAGCTTTGCCGGGACTAGCGGGAGTGGGCATGAGCAGTTCTTC
many TRBJ2-1 TRBD2 TRBV20-1 CSATRLAGGGEQFF TGCAGTGCTACTCGACTAGCGGGAGGGGGTGAGCAGTTCTTC
few TRBJ2-5 TRBD1 TRBV18 CASSPPGQVLQTQYF TGTGCCAGCTCACCTCCCGGACAGGTCCTGCAGACCCAGTACTTC
- TRBJ2-1 TRBD2 TRBV4-1 CASSQGLAGPKEFF TGCGCCAGCAGCCAAGGACTAGCGGGGCCTAAGGAGTTCTTC
- TRBJ2-3 TRBD2 TRBV20-1 CSAPSPSGIPDTQYF TGCAGTGCCCCATCCCCCAGCGGGATTCCAGATACGCAGTATTTT
- TRBJ2-1 - TRBV30 CAWRLNNEQFF TGTGCCTGGAGGTTAAACAATGAGCAGTTCTTC
many TRBJ2-3 TRBD1 TRBV4-2 CASSQETGDTDTQYF TGTGCCAGCAGCCAAGAAACAGGGGACACAGATACGCAGTATTTT
many TRBJ2-1 - TRBV5-1 CASSLTTGRHEQFF TGCGCCAGCAGCTTAACTACAGGTCGTCATGAGCAGTTCTTC
many TRBJ1-4 TRBD1 TRBV5-1 CASSFSGGNEKLFF TGCGCCAGCAGCTTTTCAGGGGGTAATGAAAAACTGTTTTTT
few TRBJ1-2 TRBD1 TRBV4-2 CASSPSTGSSRNYGYTF TGTGCCAGCAGCCCCTCGACAGGGTCAAGTCGTAACTATGGCTACACCTTC
many TRBJ2-3 TRBD2 TRBV29-1 CSVLLAGVGDTQYF TGCAGCGTCCTGCTAGCGGGAGTTGGGGATACGCAGTATTTT
- TRBJ2-7 - TRBV14 CASSQFIQTARPNEQYF TGTGCCAGCAGCCAATTTATCCAGACAGCCCGGCCCAACGAGCAGTACTTC
few TRBJ2-2 - TRBV29-1 CSALPSVNTGELFF TGCAGCGCTCTCCCTAGCGTAAACACCGGGGAGCTGTTTTTT
- TRBJ1-6 - TRBV9 CASSVGQGRNSPLHF TGTGCCAGCAGCGTAGGGCAGGGAAGAAATTCACCCCTCCACTTT
- TRBJ2-3 TRBD2 TRBV29-1 CSVEVPSGRPTADTQYF TGCAGCGTTGAGGTACCCAGCGGGAGGCCGACGGCAGATACGCAGTATTTT
- TRBJ2-3 - TRBV4-1 CASSQDHTRQTDTQYF TGCGCCAGCAGCCAAGATCACACTCGACAGACAGATACGCAGTATTTT
many TRBJ2-1 - TRBV7-9 CASSPLASRTYNEQFF TGTGCCAGCAGCCCTCTAGCTAGCAGGACCTACAATGAGCAGTTCTTC
- TRBJ2-7 - TRBV28 CASSFVGSYEQYF TGTGCCAGCAGTTTCGTCGGGTCATACGAGCAGTACTTC
few TRBJ2-7 - TRBV5-1 CASSPNTGSTTYEQYF TGCGCCAGCAGCCCAAATACAGGGTCTACAACCTACGAGCAGTACTTC
- TRBJ1-5 - TRBV24-1 CATSDAGRQPQHF TGTGCCACCAGTGACGCGGGAAGGCAGCCCCAGCATTTT
- TRBJ1-5 - TRBV19 CASRLANQPQHF TGTGCCAGTAGGTTGGCTAATCAGCCCCAGCATTTT
few TRBJ2-5 TRBD2 TRBV20-1 CSARRGTSGSRVLETQYF TGCAGTGCTAGAAGAGGGACTAGCGGTTCGAGGGTGTTAGAGACCCAGTACTTC
- TRBJ2-1 TRBD2 TRBV24-1 CATSDPTSGKGNEQFF TGTGCCACCAGTGATCCAACTAGCGGGAAAGGCAATGAGCAGTTCTTC
- TRBJ2-5 - TRBV7-9 CASSFLGSPGQETQYF TGTGCCAGCAGCTTTCTGGGGAGCCCGGGGCAAGAGACCCAGTACTTC
- TRBJ1-5 TRBD1 TRBV7-2 CASSLMGQGASFSNQPQHF TGTGCCAGCAGCTTAATGGGACAGGGGGCATCCTTTAGCAATCAGCCCCAGCATTTT
- TRBJ2-3 TRBD2 TRBV7-2 CASSLFTSGRAGVSDTQYF TGTGCCAGCAGCTTATTTACTAGCGGGAGGGCCGGGGTCTCAGATACGCAGTATTTT
few TRBJ2-3 TRBD2 TRBV29-1 CSVGKAGGSDTQYF TGCAGCGTTGGGAAAGCGGGAGGGAGCGATACGCAGTATTTT
- TRBJ1-4 - TRBV2 CASSIGRENEKLFF TGTGCCAGTAGTATCGGTCGGGAAAATGAAAAACTGTTTTTT
- TRBJ2-2 - TRBV29-1 CSVQRAANTGELFF TGCAGCGTTCAGCGGGCAGCGAACACCGGGGAGCTGTTTTTT
few TRBJ2-3 TRBD1 TRBV10-3 CAISEPDRGGTDTQYF TGTGCCATCAGTGAGCCGGACAGGGGAGGCACAGATACGCAGTATTTT
- TRBJ2-1 - TRBV30 CAWSVHGGGVDEQFF TGTGCCTGGAGTGTACACGGTGGGGGTGTGGATGAGCAGTTCTTC
- TRBJ1-1 - TRBV11-2 CASSPLAGRTEAFF TGTGCCAGCAGCCCGCTCGCAGGTAGGACTGAAGCTTTCTTT
- TRBJ2-2 TRBD2 TRBV7-6 CASSLAGGPNGELFF TGTGCCAGCAGCTTAGCGGGAGGGCCAAACGGGGAGCTGTTTTTT
- TRBJ2-7 - TRBV7-9 CASSFRAREQYF TGTGCCAGCAGCTTCCGGGCTCGCGAGCAGTACTTC
- TRBJ2-5 - TRBV18 CASSPRLKFSSAQETQYF TGTGCCAGCTCACCACGTTTGAAGTTTAGTTCGGCCCAAGAGACCCAGTACTTC
many TRBJ1-6 - TRBV12-3/TRBV12-4 CASSSTPPTHLHF TGTGCCAGCAGTTCCACCCCGCCCACTCACCTCCACTTT
- TRBJ2-3 - TRBV11-2 CASSLAIGGKGPDTQYF TGTGCCAGCAGCTTGGCGATTGGCGGGAAAGGGCCAGATACGCAGTATTTT
- TRBJ2-1 TRBD2 TRBV25-1 CASSASGISRSYNEQFF TGTGCCAGCAGTGCTAGCGGGATTAGCAGATCCTACAATGAGCAGTTCTTC